This section outlines one TCR beta chain sequence together with its context. The target antigen is unknown. The V and J ends lost 2 bases and 1 base respectively, with 9 bases between them. The germline CDR1 and CDR2 sequences are MGHDK and SYGVNS. The length of the CDR3 is 16 residues. The sample comes from a study of cytomegalovirus exposure and HLA in healthy donors. The PCR was carried out with 60 Vbeta primers and 13 Jbeta primers. Using immunoSEQ multiplex PCR, the repertoire was profiled, and TCRdb retains in-frame clones only, with some absent. The sample holds 130,000 or so clones, around 74% seen once. Study findings and constraints: Later work found most CMV-associated TCR beta chains apparently HLA-restricted. As a later analysis showed, a missense DCLRE1C variant was linked to trimming of TCR beta V- and J-genes.

The sequenced material came from PBMCs. This sequence originates from a middle-aged man in good health and CMV-seropositive. This chain connects TRBV25-1 to TRBJ2-6; no clear D. The CDR3 here is CASSERLESGANVLTF. The CDR3 region has the DNA TGTGCCAGCAGTGAACGGTTGGAGTCTGGGGCCAACGTCCTGACTTTC.